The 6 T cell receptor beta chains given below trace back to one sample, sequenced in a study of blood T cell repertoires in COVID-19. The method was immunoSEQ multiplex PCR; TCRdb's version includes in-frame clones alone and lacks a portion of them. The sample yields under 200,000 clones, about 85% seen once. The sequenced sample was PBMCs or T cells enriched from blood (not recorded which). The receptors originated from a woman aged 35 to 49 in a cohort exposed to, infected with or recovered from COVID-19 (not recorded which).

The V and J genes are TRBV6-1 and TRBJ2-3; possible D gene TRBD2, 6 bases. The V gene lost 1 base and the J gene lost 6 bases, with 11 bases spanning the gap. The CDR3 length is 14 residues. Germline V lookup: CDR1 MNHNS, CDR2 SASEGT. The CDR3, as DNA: TGTGCCAGCAGTGAAGGGAGGGGCATCGATACGCAGTATTTT. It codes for CASSEGRGIDTQYF.

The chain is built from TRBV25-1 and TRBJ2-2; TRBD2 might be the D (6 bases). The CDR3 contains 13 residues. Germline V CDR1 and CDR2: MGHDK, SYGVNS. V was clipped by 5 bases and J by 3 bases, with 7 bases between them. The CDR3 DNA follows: TGTGCCAGCAGTTGGGGGGACACCGGGGAGCTGTTTTTT. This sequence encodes CASSWGDTGELFF.

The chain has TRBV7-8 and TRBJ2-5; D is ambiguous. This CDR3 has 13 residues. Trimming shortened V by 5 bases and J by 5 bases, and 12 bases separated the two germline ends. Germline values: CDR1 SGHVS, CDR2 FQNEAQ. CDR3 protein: CASSLHTRETQYF. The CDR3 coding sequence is TGTGCCAGCAGCCTCCATACCCGGGAGACCCAGTACTTC.

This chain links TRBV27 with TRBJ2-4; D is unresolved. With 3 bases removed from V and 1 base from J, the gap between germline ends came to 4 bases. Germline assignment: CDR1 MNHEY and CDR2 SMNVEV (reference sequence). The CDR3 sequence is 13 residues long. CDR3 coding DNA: TGTGCCAGCAGTTTTATGGCCAAAAACATTCAGTACTTC. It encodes CASSFMAKNIQYF.

The CDR3 DNA follows: TGCAGCGTTGAAGAGGCGGGGCTTGCTGAAGCTTTCTTT. Translated, it gives CSVEEAGLAEAFF. The V call is TRBV29-1, the J call TRBJ1-1; TRBD1 might be the D (5 bases). CDR1 and CDR2 (germline): SQVTM, ANQGSEA. Between the trimmed V and J ends, which lost 0 bases and 6 bases, there was a span of 11 bases. The CDR3 loop spans 13 amino acids.

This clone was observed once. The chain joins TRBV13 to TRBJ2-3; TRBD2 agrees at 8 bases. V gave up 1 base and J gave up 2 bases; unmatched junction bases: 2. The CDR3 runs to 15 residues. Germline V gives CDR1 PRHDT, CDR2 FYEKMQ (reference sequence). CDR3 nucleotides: TGTGCCAGCAGCTTAGCACTAGCGGTCACAGATACGCAGTATTTT. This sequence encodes CASSLALAVTDTQYF.